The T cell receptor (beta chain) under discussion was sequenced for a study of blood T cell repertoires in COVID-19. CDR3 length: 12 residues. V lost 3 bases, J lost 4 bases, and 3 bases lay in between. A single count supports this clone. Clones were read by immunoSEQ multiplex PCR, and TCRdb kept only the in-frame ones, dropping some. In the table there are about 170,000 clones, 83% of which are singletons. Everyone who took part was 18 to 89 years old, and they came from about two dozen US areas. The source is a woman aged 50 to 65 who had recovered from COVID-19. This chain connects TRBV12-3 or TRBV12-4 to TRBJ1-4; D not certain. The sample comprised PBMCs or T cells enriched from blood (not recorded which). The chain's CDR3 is CASSFGNEKLFF. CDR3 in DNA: TGTGCCAGCAGTTTCGGTAATGAAAAACTGTTTTTT.